This entry lists 10 T cell receptor beta chains sequenced from one sample in a study of Graves' ophthalmopathy and Graves' hyperthyroidism. The sequenced template was RNA, covering the TCR beta CDR3 region. In the first round, RT-PCR was carried out with HTBI primers, and a multiplex PCR formed the second round. MiXCR, run by TCRdb on the multiplex PCR reads, gives a single entry per CDR3 protein. This table holds approximately 700,000 distinct CDR3 sequences, over 40% found once. Source material: peripheral blood. These receptor sequences come from an adult man with Graves' ophthalmopathy.

This clonotype was recorded many times. The gene calls are TRBV11-3 and TRBJ1-6, with D tentatively TRBD1 (6 bases). The germline V gene encodes CDR1 SGHNT and CDR2 YENEEA. V gave up 5 bases and J gave up 7 bases, with 9 bases separating them. The CDR3 runs 13 residues. The CDR3 bases are TGTGCCAGCAGCCCGGACAGCAATTCACCCCTCCACTTT. Its protein product is CASSPDSNSPLHF.

This clonotype was seen at least ten times. The gene calls are TRBV2 and TRBJ1-5, with a weak D call TRBD1 (5 bases). This CDR3 has 13 amino acids. Germline CDR1 reads SNHLY; CDR2 reads FYNNEI. With 10 bases removed from V and 0 bases from J, the gap between germline ends came to 10 bases. The CDR3 DNA reads as TGTGCCACCTGTAGGGGTAGCAATCAGCCCCAGCATTTT. It specifies CATCRGSNQPQHF.

This clonotype came up many times. The chain couples TRBV5-5 to TRBJ2-7; D unclear. The CDR3 extends over 13 amino acids. Trimming stripped 6 bases from V and 1 base from J, with 11 bases between. Germline V lookup: CDR1 SGHKS, CDR2 YYEKEE (reference sequence). CDR3 in amino acids: CASTISRSYEQYF. Here the CDR3 DNA reads TGTGCCAGCACCATAAGCAGATCCTACGAGCAGTACTTC.

The chain links TRBV5-6 to TRBJ1-6, with D perhaps TRBD1 (6 bases). The CDR3 consists of 15 residues. Germline V gene data show CDR1 as SGHDT and CDR2 as YYEEEE. V was trimmed by 7 bases and J by 10 bases, leaving 21 bases between them. The chain's CDR3 is CASCRGTGIESPLHF. The CDR3 DNA follows: TGTGCCAGCTGCCGTGGTACAGGGATCGAGTCACCCCTCCACTTT. Looking up the rest from reference TRBV5-6 and TRBJ1-6 gives the full variable domain: DAGVTQSPTHLIKTRGQQVTLRCSPKSGHDTVSWYQQALGQGPQFIFQYYEEEERQRGNFPDRFSGHQFPNYSSELNVNALLLGDSALYLCASCRGTGIESPLHFGNGTRLTVT.

This clonotype was seen repeatedly, ten times or more. The chain uses TRBV12-3 or TRBV12-4 and TRBJ2-5, with D perhaps TRBD2 (6 bases). Trimming pared 4 bases from V and 5 bases from J, leaving 17 bases between. This CDR3 spans 15 amino acids. CDR3 sequence reads: CASSSPRGTAETQYF. The CDR3 DNA reads TGTGCCAGCAGTTCCCCCCGGGGGACGGCGGAGACCCAGTACTTC.

Notes on this clonotype: A much larger clone differs from this one at a single base, so this may be a read error. The chain couples TRBV10-3 to TRBJ1-2, with 7 bases aligning to TRBD1. V shed 5 bases, J shed 7 bases, and the junction held 4 bases outside the gene matches. The CDR3 has 12 amino acids. Germline V CDR1 and CDR2: ENHRY, SYGVKD. The CDR3 sequence: CAISSRQGGYTF. The DNA of the CDR3 is TGTGCCATCAGTTCACGACAGGGTGGCTACACCTTC.

The chain combines TRBV15 with TRBJ2-1; a weak D match, TRBD2 (6 bases). Trimming removed 0 bases at V and 3 bases at J, with 9 bases between. The germline CDR1 and CDR2 sequences are LNHNV and YYDKDF (reference sequence). This CDR3 has 15 amino acids. DNA of the CDR3: TGTGCCACCAGCAGAGATCGGGACTTCTACAATGAGCAGTTCTTC. This gives the protein CATSRDRDFYNEQFF.

This clonotype was seen ten or more times. The chain links TRBV5-1 to TRBJ2-2; 10 bases are shared with TRBD2. The germline CDR1 and CDR2 sequences are SGHRS and YFSETQ. This CDR3 comprises 16 residues. V gave up 3 bases and J gave up 3 bases; unmatched junction bases: 5. The CDR3 sequence: CASSYGSGRHTGELFF. The CDR3 nucleotides read TGCGCCAGCAGCTACGGTAGCGGGAGGCACACCGGGGAGCTGTTTTTT.

The table lists this clonotype with many counts. The chain is built from TRBV7-6 and TRBJ2-5; D gene unclear. CDR3 length: 15 residues. Trimming removed 2 bases at V and 5 bases at J, with 15 bases between. Germline CDR1 is SGHVS and CDR2 is FNYEAQ. CDR3 DNA: TGTGCCAGCAGCTTAAACGTGGCGGTACGGGAGACCCAGTACTTC. Protein product: CASSLNVAVRETQYF. The full variable domain, in which reference TRBV7-6 and TRBJ2-5 provide the parts outside the CDR3, is GAGVSQSPRYKVTKRGQDVALRCDPISGHVSLYWYRQALGQGPEFLTYFNYEAQQDKSGLPNDRFSAERPEGSISTLTIQRTEQRDSAMYRCASSLNVAVRETQYFGPGTRLLVL.

This clonotype was picked up many times. This chain joins TRBV11-2 and TRBJ2-2; 8 bases map to TRBD1. The CDR3 is made up of 16 amino acids. CDR1 and CDR2 from the germline V gene are SGHAT and FQNNGV. V lost 5 bases, J lost 5 bases, and 10 bases stayed unmatched. CDR3 bases: TGTGCCAGCAGCAGGGGACAGGCGCGCCGGACCGGGGAGCTGTTTTTT. Amino acids: CASSRGQARRTGELFF. The variable domain in full, completed from reference TRBV11-2 and TRBJ2-2, reads EAGVAQSPRYKIIEKRQSVAFWCNPISGHATLYWYQQILGQGPKLLIQFQNNGVVDDSQLPKDRFSAERLKGVDSTLKIQPAKLEDSAVYLCASSRGQARRTGELFFGEGSRLTVL.